The 31 T cell receptor beta chains in this list originate from one sample, sequenced in a study of T cell responses to AZD1222 COVID-19 vaccine. The assay was immunoSEQ multiplex PCR, and TCRdb's table has in-frame clones only and misses some. Of about 140,000 clones in the sample, around 89% were seen once. The sample was peripheral blood, taken 28 days after the second AZD1222 dose. Every receptor here comes from an adult who received the AZD1222 COVID-19 vaccine.

This clone was observed once. The genes are TRBV9 and TRBJ1-5, with a tentative D call TRBD1 (5 bases). Trimming pared 0 bases from V and 4 bases from J, leaving 11 bases between. CDR1 and CDR2 from the germline V gene are SGDLS and YYNGEE. The CDR3 sequence is 15 residues long. The CDR3 here is CASSVEGTLNQPQHF. CDR3 DNA: TGTGCCAGCAGCGTAGAAGGGACCCTTAATCAGCCCCAGCATTTT.

The CDR3 region has the DNA TGTGCCAGCAGCGTATTTGGGACAGGCTTCACCGGGGAGCTGTTTTTT. Translated, it gives CASSVFGTGFTGELFF. V gene TRBV9 combines with J gene TRBJ2-2; TRBD1 agrees at 8 bases. The CDR3 runs to 16 residues. The junction had 6 bases not matched to a gene; V was cut back by 1 base and J by 4 bases. Germline CDR1 is SGDLS and CDR2 is YYNGEE.

J is TRBJ1-1 and V is TRBV15; TRBD1 agrees at 9 bases. The J segment lost 6 bases and the V segment lost 3 bases, leaving 5 bases of the junction unmatched. This CDR3 has 14 amino acids. Germline V lookup: CDR1 LNHNV, CDR2 YYDKDF (reference sequence). CDR3 protein: CATSRQQGAPEAFF. In DNA, the CDR3 is TGTGCCACCAGCAGGCAACAGGGGGCTCCTGAAGCTTTCTTT.

This clone occurred a few times. The chain carries TRBV5-4 and TRBJ1-1; weak D call: TRBD1 (5 bases). The CDR3 is 14 amino acids. Germline lookup yields CDR1 SGHNT and CDR2 YYREEE (reference sequence). V was shortened by 6 bases and J by 1 base, with 13 bases between the two germline ends. The CDR3 loop reads CASTLGTGNTEAFF. CDR3 sequence (DNA): TGTGCCAGCACCTTAGGAACAGGGAACACTGAAGCTTTCTTT.

This clone was detected once. The chain uses TRBV19 and TRBJ2-7; 9 nucleotides align to TRBD2. This CDR3 is 15 amino acids long. With 5 bases clipped from V and 0 bases from J, the junction kept 5 bases outside the gene matches. Looked up from germline, CDR1 is LNHDA and CDR2 is SQIVND (reference sequence). CDR3 bases: TGTGCCAGTAGTCGAAAGCGGGAGGTCTCCTACGAGCAGTACTTC. This gives the protein CASSRKREVSYEQYF.

The J gene is TRBJ2-7, the V gene TRBV19, with TRBD1 matching over 9 bases. Trimming cost V 5 bases and J 4 bases; bases outside gene matches: 6. This CDR3 contains 14 residues. Germline-derived CDR1 and CDR2 are LNHDA and SQIVND (reference sequence). CDR3 DNA: TGTGCCAGTAGTCCCCGGGACAGGGCGTACGAGCAGTACTTC. The encoded protein is CASSPRDRAYEQYF. Combining the CDR3 with reference TRBV19 and TRBJ2-7 gives the whole variable domain DGGITQSPKYLFRKEGQNVTLSCEQNLNHDAMYWYRQDPGQGLRLIYYSQIVNDFQKGDIAEGYSVSREKKESFPLTVTSAQKNPTAFYLCASSPRDRAYEQYFGPGTRLTVT.

This clone was picked up one time. The chain uses TRBV9 and TRBJ1-1, with TRBD1 as a possible D gene (6 bases). The CDR3 extends over 15 amino acids. V lost 2 bases and J lost 4, with 15 bases in between. The V gene's germline CDR1 is SGDLS and CDR2 YYNGEE. Written as DNA, the CDR3 is TGTGCCAGCAGCGTGGATGCCCGAGGGGGCACTGAAGCTTTCTTT. As protein: CASSVDARGGTEAFF.

This clone is a singleton in its sample. J is TRBJ2-2 and V is TRBV24-1; D is undetermined. Deletions cut 0 bases from V and 4 bases from J, with 5 bases between. Germline V gene sequence: CDR1 KGHDR, CDR2 SFDVKD. The CDR3 has 14 residues. CDR3 in DNA: TGTGCCACCAGTGATTTGTGGTCCACCGGGGAGCTGTTTTTT. As protein: CATSDLWSTGELFF.

This chain joins TRBV3-1 (or the pseudogene TRBV3-2) and TRBJ2-5; 7 nucleotides match TRBD2. Germline CDR1 is LGHDT and CDR2 is YNNKEL (reference sequence). This CDR3 comprises 16 residues. The J segment lost 2 bases and the V segment lost 1 base, leaving 7 bases of the junction unmatched. CDR3 loop: CASSQGLAESQETQYF. The CDR3 region has the DNA TGTGCCAGCAGCCAAGGCCTAGCGGAAAGTCAAGAGACCCAGTACTTC.

Here the CDR3 reads CASSLRWGGSYEQYF. CDR3 sequence (DNA): TGTGCCAGCAGCTTGCGATGGGGGGGCTCCTACGAGCAGTACTTC. V is TRBV5-8 and J is TRBJ2-7, with 7 bases that match TRBD2. CDR3 length: 15 amino acids. V shed 1 base and J 0 bases; nucleotides not matched to a gene: 4. CDR1 SGHTS and CDR2 YDEGEE come from the germline V gene.

This chain links TRBV19 with TRBJ2-2, with TRBD1 matching over 7 bases. V was pared by 10 bases and J by 7 bases, with 15 bases of the junction left unmatched. The CDR3 is made up of 15 amino acids. CDR1 is LNHDA, CDR2 SQIVND, per germline (reference sequence). The CDR3 loop reads CATSPRDRAHGELFF. The DNA for the CDR3 is TGTGCCACCAGTCCCCGAGACAGGGCCCACGGGGAGCTGTTTTTT.

The chain joins TRBV28 to TRBJ1-4, with D uncertain. Germline CDR1 MDHEN, CDR2 SYDVKM. The germline V and J ends were trimmed by 6 bases and 1 base, with 12 bases remaining between them. CDR3 length: 15 amino acids. Written as DNA, the CDR3 is TGTGCCAGCAGCTCTGGATGGGGAACTAATGAAAAACTGTTTTTT. Translated: CASSSGWGTNEKLFF.

The chain has TRBV5-6 and TRBJ1-1; D remains ambiguous. The V gene's germline CDR1 is SGHDT and CDR2 YYEEEE. Trimming took 3 bases from V and 5 from J, leaving 8 bases between them. The CDR3 length is 12 residues. The CDR3 spells CASSSLGTEAFF. In DNA, the CDR3 is TGTGCCAGCAGCTCTTTGGGGACTGAAGCTTTCTTT.

The chain joins TRBV6-4 to TRBJ2-1, with D perhaps matching TRBD1 or TRBD2 (5 bases each). From germline, CDR1 is MRHNA and CDR2 SNTAGT. The CDR3 is 17 residues long. V lost 5 bases and J lost 2, with 19 bases in between. DNA of the CDR3: TGTGCCAGCAGTTCACGTGGGCCCGGGGCTCCCTACAATGAGCAGTTCTTC. Residues: CASSSRGPGAPYNEQFF.

The chain employs TRBV28 and TRBJ1-4; TRBD1 aligns across 8 bases. This CDR3 spans 15 amino acids. Trimming cost V 0 bases and J 8 bases; bases outside gene matches: 5. The V gene's germline CDR1 is MDHEN and CDR2 SYDVKM. The CDR3 sequence: CASSLWGTGAEKLFF. CDR3 nucleotides: TGTGCCAGCAGTTTATGGGGGACAGGCGCAGAAAAACTGTTTTTT.

The chain recombines TRBV28 with TRBJ1-2, with 9 bases that match TRBD1. The CDR3 loop spans 15 amino acids. The V gene end was trimmed by 5 bases and the J gene end by 1 base; junction bases not matched to a gene: 5. Germline CDR1 is MDHEN and CDR2 is SYDVKM. The CDR3 loop reads CASSTGTGNNYGYTF. DNA of the CDR3: TGTGCCAGCAGTACGGGGACAGGGAATAACTATGGCTACACCTTC.

This clone came up a few times. The V gene is TRBV5-6, the J gene TRBJ2-1; 10 bases are a match to TRBD2. Germline CDR1 is SGHDT and CDR2 is YYEEEE. This CDR3 is 16 amino acids long. The J segment lost 7 bases and the V segment lost 0 bases, leaving 7 bases of the junction unmatched. CDR3 nucleotides: TGTGCCAGCAGCTTGGGGAGCGGGAGGGCCGTGAATGAGCAGTTCTTC. Translated, it gives CASSLGSGRAVNEQFF. Supplemented by reference TRBV5-6 and TRBJ2-1, the full variable domain reads DAGVTQSPTHLIKTRGQQVTLRCSPKSGHDTVSWYQQALGQGPQFIFQYYEEEERQRGNFPDRFSGHQFPNYSSELNVNALLLGDSALYLCASSLGSGRAVNEQFFGPGTRLTVL.

The rearrangement links TRBV3-1 (or the pseudogene TRBV3-2) to TRBJ2-5; D unresolved. V lost 4 bases, J lost 0 bases, and 6 bases lay in between. The V gene's germline CDR1 is LGHDT and CDR2 YNNKEL (reference sequence). The CDR3 contains 13 residues. The CDR3 spells CASSLGHQETQYF. CDR3 DNA sequence: TGTGCCAGCAGCCTTGGACACCAAGAGACCCAGTACTTC.

CDR3 amino acids: CASSQKKMGQGYEQYF. CDR3 DNA sequence: TGTGCCAGCAGCCAAAAAAAAATGGGACAGGGGTACGAGCAGTACTTC. The V gene is TRBV14, the J gene TRBJ2-7, with 10 bases that match TRBD1. This CDR3 is 16 amino acids long. The V segment lost 2 bases and the J segment 4 bases; nucleotides outside the gene matches: 8. Looked up from germline, CDR1 is SGHDN and CDR2 is FVKESK.

J is TRBJ2-5 and V is TRBV29-1, with D unclear. V was pared by 6 bases and J by 0 bases, with 11 bases between. In germline, CDR1 is SQVTM, CDR2 ANQGSEA. The CDR3 spans 13 residues. The CDR3 DNA is TGCAGCGTCGTCGGACGAAACCAAGAGACCCAGTACTTC. This sequence encodes CSVVGRNQETQYF.

J is TRBJ2-3 and V is TRBV7-2, with D hard to call. This CDR3 is built from 15 residues. The germline gives CDR1 SGHTA, CDR2 FQGNSA. The ends were cut back, 5 bases at V and 3 bases at J, with 15 bases in the middle. CDR3 in DNA: TGTGCCAGCAGCCGGAGTGGTTTGGGGACAGATACGCAGTATTTT. It specifies CASSRSGLGTDTQYF.

CDR3 loop: CSVERWEETQYF. The CDR3, as DNA: TGCAGCGTTGAAAGGTGGGAAGAGACCCAGTACTTC. V and J are TRBV29-1 and TRBJ2-5; D gene unclear. The CDR3 runs 12 residues. The germline CDR1 and CDR2 sequences are SQVTM and ANQGSEA. Trimming took off 2 bases at V and 3 bases at J, with 7 bases between the two ends.

The table lists this clone with a count of one. The gene calls are TRBV28 and TRBJ1-6; D gene ambiguous. CDR3 size: 15 residues. CDR1 is MDHEN and CDR2 is SYDVKM in the germline V gene. The V end lost 7 bases, the J end lost 0 bases, and 10 bases lay between the germline ends. The CDR3, as DNA: TGTGCCAGCAAAGGTGCGAGCTCCTATAATTCACCCCTCCACTTT. The encoded protein is CASKGASSYNSPLHF.

The chain uses TRBV27 and TRBJ1-1, with 10 nucleotides matching TRBD1. With 0 bases clipped from V and 8 bases from J, the junction kept 6 bases outside the gene matches. Germline CDR1 MNHEY, CDR2 SMNVEV (reference sequence). CDR3 length: 15 amino acids. CDR3: CASSLSQTGGVEAFF. The CDR3 bases are TGTGCCAGCAGTTTATCCCAGACAGGGGGCGTAGAAGCTTTCTTT.

This clone was counted a few times. The chain recombines TRBV19 with TRBJ1-5; D is ambiguous. The CDR3 covers 13 residues. Germline V gives CDR1 LNHDA, CDR2 SQIVND (reference sequence). V was cut by 0 bases and J by 6 bases, with 6 bases left in between. The CDR3 bases are TGTGCCAGTAGTATAGAGGGCAGTCAGCCCCAGCATTTT. Protein: CASSIEGSQPQHF.

The chain recombines TRBV10-1 with TRBJ2-1; possibly TRBD1 for D (5 bases). Germline-derived CDR1 and CDR2 are WNHNN and SYGVQD (reference sequence). There are 14 residues in the CDR3. With 4 bases removed from V and 5 bases from J, the gap between germline ends came to 12 bases. CDR3 protein: CASSAGALHNEQFF. The CDR3 DNA sequence: TGCGCCAGCAGTGCTGGGGCTTTGCACAATGAGCAGTTCTTC.

The chain is built from TRBV19 and TRBJ1-5; maybe TRBD1 (6 bases). Trimming shortened V by 7 bases and J by 5 bases, and 12 bases separated the two germline ends. The CDR3 runs to 13 residues. The V gene's germline CDR1 is LNHDA and CDR2 SQIVND (reference sequence). The CDR3 loop reads CASKINRDQPQHF. The CDR3 region has the DNA TGTGCCAGTAAGATAAACAGGGATCAGCCCCAGCATTTT. Based on the CDR3 plus reference TRBV19 and TRBJ1-5, the full variable domain is DGGITQSPKYLFRKEGQNVTLSCEQNLNHDAMYWYRQDPGQGLRLIYYSQIVNDFQKGDIAEGYSVSREKKESFPLTVTSAQKNPTAFYLCASKINRDQPQHFGDGTRLSIL.

The rearrangement joins TRBV10-3 to TRBJ1-3; no clear D. This CDR3 is built from 12 residues. The germline V gene has CDR1 ENHRY and CDR2 SYGVKD. Deletions cut 8 bases from V and 0 bases from J, with 5 bases between. Here the CDR3 DNA reads TGTGCCATCGGATCCTCTGGAAACACCATATATTTT. Its protein is CAIGSSGNTIYF.

V gene TRBV3-1 (or the pseudogene TRBV3-2) combines with J gene TRBJ1-1; maybe TRBD1 (6 bases). From germline, CDR1 is LGHDT and CDR2 YNNKEL (reference sequence). The CDR3 consists of 14 residues. Trimming removed 4 bases at V and 4 bases at J, with 13 bases between. CDR3 in amino acids: CASSPIEGGTEAFF. The CDR3 DNA reads as TGTGCCAGCAGCCCAATTGAGGGGGGCACTGAAGCTTTCTTT.

The gene calls are TRBV5-4 and TRBJ2-7; unclear D gene. The CDR3 runs to 17 residues. Trimming cost V 0 bases and J 0 bases, with 16 bases left between them. Germline loops: CDR1 SGHNT, CDR2 YYREEE (reference sequence). The DNA for the CDR3 is TGTGCCAGCAGCTTGGGGGGTTTGGCAAGGAGCTCCTACGAGCAGTACTTC. This gives the protein CASSLGGLARSSYEQYF.

The rearrangement uses TRBV18 and TRBJ2-7, with D uncertain. The germline V gene has CDR1 KGHSH and CDR2 LQKENI. This CDR3 has 12 amino acids. Trimming shortened V by 6 bases and J by 6 bases, and 12 bases separated the two germline ends. The CDR3 spells CASSAWRGEQYF. CDR3 nucleotides: TGTGCCAGCTCCGCCTGGAGAGGCGAGCAGTACTTC. Filled out from reference TRBV18 and TRBJ2-7, the complete variable domain reads NAGVMQNPRHLVRRRGQEARLRCSPMKGHSHVYWYRQLPEEGLKFMVYLQKENIIDESGMPKERFSAEFPKEGPSILRIQQVVRGDSAAYFCASSAWRGEQYFGPGTRLTVT.